The rows below give T cell receptor beta chains drawn from one sample of a study. Using its own MiXCR run on the RT-PCR reads, TCRdb lists one record per CDR3 protein. This sample has fewer than 800,000 distinct CDR3 sequences; 12% to 15% occur once, and the top ten carry 3.6%. The sequencing sample was made of memory CD4+ T cells from blood. The receptors derive from a female donor in good health, serving as a healthy control. CDR3s include the opening cysteine and the closing phenylalanine or tryptophan. Each record gives: CDR3 protein, CDR3 DNA, V gene, J gene, D gene, clone size. A D gene is named only where the DNA matches it firmly. Size tells how often a clone was seen (once, few, many) or the class of an expanded clone, and some rows leave it out.

cdr3_aa: CASSLRASVNQPQHF
cdr3_nt: TGTGCCAGCAGCTTAAGGGCAAGCGTAAATCAGCCCCAGCATTTT
v_call: TRBV7-2
j_call: TRBJ1-5
d_call: -
clone_size: few

cdr3_aa: CASSPGTTLYNEQFF
cdr3_nt: TGTGCCAGCAGTCCCGGGACAACGCTGTACAATGAGCAGTTCTTC
v_call: TRBV12-3/TRBV12-4
j_call: TRBJ2-1
d_call: -
clone_size: few

cdr3_aa: CASTLSGSSYNEQFF
cdr3_nt: TGTGCCAGCACCCTGAGCGGGAGCTCCTACAATGAGCAGTTCTTC
v_call: TRBV6-5
j_call: TRBJ2-1
d_call: TRBD2
clone_size: many

cdr3_aa: CSLRVGTEAFF
cdr3_nt: TGCAGCTTGAGGGTTGGCACTGAAGCTTTCTTT
v_call: TRBV20-1
j_call: TRBJ1-1
d_call: -
clone_size: few

cdr3_aa: CASSLTANEQFF
cdr3_nt: TGCGCCAGCAGCTTGACTGCTAATGAGCAGTTCTTC
v_call: TRBV5-1
j_call: TRBJ2-1
d_call: -
clone_size: many

cdr3_aa: CASNQGASHEQYF
cdr3_nt: TGCGCCAGCAATCAGGGGGCATCTCACGAGCAGTACTTC
v_call: TRBV5-1
j_call: TRBJ2-7
d_call: TRBD1
clone_size: few

cdr3_aa: CASTGTGTNTGELFF
cdr3_nt: TGCGCCAGCACAGGGACAGGAACGAACACCGGGGAGCTGTTTTTT
v_call: TRBV5-1
j_call: TRBJ2-2
d_call: TRBD1
clone_size: many

cdr3_aa: CSARDAGGRNEQFF
cdr3_nt: TGCAGTGCTAGAGATGCGGGAGGGAGAAATGAGCAGTTCTTC
v_call: TRBV20-1
j_call: TRBJ2-1
d_call: TRBD2
clone_size: many

cdr3_aa: CASSYGRTGSIGYTF
cdr3_nt: TGTGCCAGCAGTTACGGCCGGACAGGGTCGATTGGCTACACCTTC
v_call: TRBV6-6
j_call: TRBJ1-2
d_call: TRBD1
clone_size: -

cdr3_aa: CASRPGQEPNTEAFF
cdr3_nt: TGTGCCAGCAGGCCGGGACAGGAACCGAACACTGAAGCTTTCTTT
v_call: TRBV27
j_call: TRBJ1-1
d_call: TRBD1
clone_size: -

cdr3_aa: CASSPRSGYGYTF
cdr3_nt: TGTGCCAGCAGCCCGAGAAGCGGCTATGGCTACACCTTC
v_call: TRBV12-3/TRBV12-4
j_call: TRBJ1-2
d_call: -
clone_size: many

cdr3_aa: CASTETVVVSRGGYTF
cdr3_nt: TGTGCCAGCACAGAGACAGTTGTAGTCTCTAGGGGTGGCTACACCTTC
v_call: TRBV28
j_call: TRBJ1-2
d_call: -
clone_size: few

cdr3_aa: CASSFDSSGGAFREQYF
cdr3_nt: TGTGCCAGCAGCTTCGACTCTAGCGGGGGAGCGTTCCGCGAGCAGTACTTC
v_call: TRBV7-2
j_call: TRBJ2-7
d_call: TRBD2
clone_size: few

cdr3_aa: CTSSQDCQPYEQYF
cdr3_nt: TGCACCAGCAGCCAAGATTGCCAGCCGTACGAGCAGTACTTC
v_call: TRBV1
j_call: TRBJ2-7
d_call: -
clone_size: -

cdr3_aa: CASSLDRASGRETQYF
cdr3_nt: TGTGCCAGCAGCTTAGATCGGGCTAGCGGGAGGGAGACCCAGTACTTC
v_call: TRBV11-2
j_call: TRBJ2-5
d_call: TRBD2
clone_size: -

cdr3_aa: CASSLDSGLYNEQFF
cdr3_nt: TGTGCCAGCAGCTTAGATAGCGGGCTTTACAATGAGCAGTTCTTC
v_call: TRBV7-9
j_call: TRBJ2-1
d_call: TRBD2
clone_size: many

cdr3_aa: CASSLGDRDRSPLHF
cdr3_nt: TGTGCCAGCAGTTTAGGGGACAGGGATCGATCACCCCTCCACTTT
v_call: TRBV12-3/TRBV12-4
j_call: TRBJ1-6
d_call: TRBD1
clone_size: few

cdr3_aa: CASSFRGSRDQPQHF
cdr3_nt: TGTGCCAGCAGTTTCAGGGGTAGTAGGGATCAGCCCCAGCATTTT
v_call: TRBV7-2
j_call: TRBJ1-5
d_call: -
clone_size: few

cdr3_aa: CASTPDSTYEQYF
cdr3_nt: TGTGCCAGCACTCCGGACAGTACCTACGAGCAGTACTTC
v_call: TRBV2
j_call: TRBJ2-7
d_call: -
clone_size: -

cdr3_aa: CASSRTGAEADTQYF
cdr3_nt: TGTGCCAGTAGCAGGACCGGGGCAGAGGCAGATACGCAGTATTTT
v_call: TRBV19
j_call: TRBJ2-3
d_call: -
clone_size: -

cdr3_aa: CASSSLAGDYNEQFF
cdr3_nt: TGCGCCAGCAGCTCGTTAGCGGGAGACTACAATGAGCAGTTCTTC
v_call: TRBV5-1
j_call: TRBJ2-1
d_call: TRBD2
clone_size: -

cdr3_aa: CASELAGVGNTQYF
cdr3_nt: TGTGCCAGCGAGCTAGCGGGAGTGGGAAATACGCAGTATTTT
v_call: TRBV2
j_call: TRBJ2-3
d_call: TRBD2
clone_size: few

cdr3_aa: CASSSSGRGTGELFF
cdr3_nt: TGTGCCAGCAGCTCAAGCGGGAGAGGGACCGGGGAGCTGTTTTTT
v_call: TRBV6-5
j_call: TRBJ2-2
d_call: TRBD2
clone_size: many

cdr3_aa: CASSYLTGGYQETQYF
cdr3_nt: TGTGCCAGCAGTTACCTGACAGGGGGGTACCAAGAGACCCAGTACTTC
v_call: TRBV12-3/TRBV12-4
j_call: TRBJ2-5
d_call: TRBD1
clone_size: -

cdr3_aa: CASSQGLFWNTGELFF
cdr3_nt: TGTGCCAGCAGCCAAGGACTTTTTTGGAACACCGGGGAGCTGTTTTTT
v_call: TRBV3-1
j_call: TRBJ2-2
d_call: -
clone_size: few

cdr3_aa: CASRRTVAVAGELFF
cdr3_nt: TGTGCCAGTAGACGGACAGTTGCAGTGGCCGGGGAGCTGTTTTTT
v_call: TRBV28
j_call: TRBJ2-2
d_call: -
clone_size: -

cdr3_aa: CASSLSLAGDEQYF
cdr3_nt: TGTGCCAGCAGCTTAAGCCTAGCGGGAGACGAGCAGTACTTC
v_call: TRBV7-2
j_call: TRBJ2-7
d_call: TRBD2
clone_size: -

cdr3_aa: CASSLGIASAIATNEKLFF
cdr3_nt: TGCGCCAGCAGCTTGGGTATAGCCTCGGCGATTGCAACTAATGAAAAACTGTTTTTT
v_call: TRBV5-1
j_call: TRBJ1-4
d_call: -
clone_size: few

cdr3_aa: CASSESSGGKTQYF
cdr3_nt: TGTGCCAGCAGTGAATCTAGCGGGGGCAAGACCCAGTACTTC
v_call: TRBV6-1
j_call: TRBJ2-5
d_call: TRBD2
clone_size: -

cdr3_aa: CASSVAETTNTGELFF
cdr3_nt: TGTGCCAGCAGCGTAGCCGAGACTACAAACACCGGGGAGCTGTTTTTT
v_call: TRBV9
j_call: TRBJ2-2
d_call: -
clone_size: few

cdr3_aa: CASSWSDRVTFF
cdr3_nt: TGTGCCAGCAGTTGGTCAGACAGGGTTACTTTCTTT
v_call: TRBV28
j_call: TRBJ1-1
d_call: TRBD1
clone_size: few

cdr3_aa: CAWSPGGGLANYGYTF
cdr3_nt: TGTGCCTGGAGCCCCGGAGGAGGGCTAGCTAACTATGGCTACACCTTC
v_call: TRBV30
j_call: TRBJ1-2
d_call: -
clone_size: -

cdr3_aa: CAWKLNVNPTDTQYF
cdr3_nt: TGTGCCTGGAAGCTCAATGTAAATCCCACAGATACGCAGTATTTT
v_call: TRBV30
j_call: TRBJ2-3
d_call: -
clone_size: many